These T cell receptor beta chains were read from a single sample in a study of blood T cell dynamics during melanoma immunotherapy. Sequencing was performed with immunoSEQ multiplex PCR; in TCRdb, only in-frame clones are kept and a portion is missing. The table lists about 14,000 clones, under 90% of them singletons. The sequences come from blood, collected from a patient treated with checkpoint blockade. These receptors all stem from a human donor with melanoma. Each CDR3 is given without its conserved first and last residue. Size is omitted from some rows. Given values are once, few, many or a class for expanded clones.

j_call,v_call,clone_size,cdr3_aa
TRBJ2-3,TRBV9,-,ASSGGGLTDTQY
TRBJ1-2,TRBV2,-,ASSDSGGLNYGYT
TRBJ2-2,TRBV9,-,ASSDSRTSAITGELF
TRBJ1-3,TRBV18,-,ASSPGQGNTIY
TRBJ1-2,TRBV11-3,-,ASSLEKGYGYT
TRBJ2-7,TRBV5-1,-,ASSPGGEAYEQY
TRBJ1-4,TRBV6-1,-,ASSMPEGEKLF
TRBJ2-4,TRBV21-1,-,ASSKVWGAKNIQY
TRBJ2-7,TRBV2,-,ASRIGTGTSYEQY
TRBJ1-5,TRBV30,-,AWSVSGNQPQH
TRBJ1-1,TRBV5-1,-,ASSFTVGGTEAF
TRBJ1-1,TRBV4-2,-,ASSHPGTRAVAEAF
TRBJ1-5,TRBV6-4,-,ASSDSRGGYSNQPQH
TRBJ1-1,TRBV30,-,AWSVRGRTTEAF
TRBJ1-2,TRBV5-4,-,ASSSPGEFSGYT
TRBJ2-3,TRBV9,once,ASSVAPASGGEDTQY
TRBJ2-7,TRBV11-2,-,ASSFSGQATMNEQY
TRBJ2-2,TRBV9,-,ASSVRGDGELF
TRBJ1-1,TRBV27,-,ASSLSGGTEAF
TRBJ1-5,TRBV18,-,ASSPQQTQPQH
TRBJ1-4,TRBV6-5,-,ASSYSGTRVEKLF
TRBJ2-2,TRBV27,once,ASSTTHTGELF
TRBJ1-2,TRBV19,-,ASSIVPGQGALNGYT
TRBJ1-6,TRBV5-1,once,ASSLGEAYSPLH
TRBJ1-2,TRBV7-9,-,ASSSRGANYGYT
TRBJ1-1,TRBV29-1,-,SVDGGGFTEAF
TRBJ1-6,TRBV6-5,-,ASSYLGSSYNSPLH
TRBJ1-4,TRBV11-2,-,ASSTNWARRGVEKLF
TRBJ2-2,TRBV27,-,ASSTRQGSRGELF
TRBJ1-2,TRBV7-2,-,ASSLIGQGARHGYT
TRBJ2-1,TRBV7-2,once,ASSVDTGVSYNEQF
TRBJ2-7,TRBV7-6,-,ASSLAQAGGEQY
TRBJ2-3,TRBV19,-,ASSIVRGTVGTGDVADTQY
TRBJ2-7,TRBV11-2,-,ASSKWTGRNSYEQY
TRBJ2-5,TRBV9,-,ASSVASGQETQY
TRBJ1-2,TRBV10-2,-,ASSDFYTNYGYT
TRBJ1-2,TRBV5-3,-,ARSRDVANYGYT
TRBJ1-4,TRBV6-1,-,ASSESGQYNEKLF
TRBJ1-3,TRBV5-6,-,ASSLRSDFSGNTIY
TRBJ1-2,TRBV2,-,ASSEDEGRGGYT
TRBJ1-3,TRBV15,-,ATSRDRASGNTIY
TRBJ2-5,TRBV11-2,-,ASSLVAGGRQETQY
TRBJ2-2,TRBV6-6,-,ASRTPGTGELF
TRBJ2-3,TRBV7-2,-,ASSRDGGGARADTQY
TRBJ2-3,TRBV7-2,-,ASSLEGSTDTQY
TRBJ1-5,TRBV7-3,-,ASSPDLYSNQPQH
TRBJ2-5,TRBV19,-,ASSIGPETQY
TRBJ1-5,TRBV7-2,-,ASSLLGERYQPQH
TRBJ1-6,TRBV2,-,ASSSGQVSSYNSPLH
TRBJ2-3,TRBV14,once,ASSQRGSQRTDTQY
TRBJ1-2,TRBV9,-,ASSPTSLAPGYT
TRBJ2-3,TRBV9,-,ASSVTPTADTQY
TRBJ2-1,TRBV19,-,ASSPRDYNEQF
TRBJ1-2,TRBV7-9,-,ASSPRQGANYGYT
TRBJ2-1,TRBV5-1,-,ASSGAGTSNPQF
TRBJ2-5,TRBV7-2,once,ASSYQAGGEGTQY
TRBJ1-4,TRBV6-6,-,ASSPPDRPEKLF
TRBJ1-2,TRBV27,-,ASSPPGTGNYGYT
TRBJ1-1,TRBV19,-,ASSIRQDREAF